The 5 T cell receptor beta chains given below trace back to one sample, sequenced in a study of T cell repertoires in cytomegalovirus infection. TCRdb independently ran MiXCR on the reads; one entry per CDR3 protein. The sample has some 700,000 distinct CDR3 sequences, approximately 40% seen once; the top ten hold under 3.5%. Sequenced: PBMCs. These receptors all come from a human donor in good health (CMV status not recorded). Some clones in this sample may be carry-over from other donors' samples.

This clonotype occurred many times. The chain couples TRBV7-2 to TRBJ2-3, with D perhaps given as TRBD1 or TRBD2 (5 bases each). The V and J ends lost 5 bases and 4 bases respectively, with 13 bases between them. The CDR3 has 14 residues. Germline V gene lookup returns CDR1 SGHTA and CDR2 FQGNSA. The CDR3 reads CASSRPRGADTQYF. The CDR3 region has the DNA TGTGCCAGCAGCCGACCGAGGGGAGCAGATACGCAGTATTTT.

V is TRBV7-9 and J is TRBJ1-5; D call uncertain. CDR1 and CDR2 from the germline V gene are SEHNR and FQNEAQ (reference sequence). V was pared by 4 bases and J by 0 bases, with 16 bases between. The CDR3 loop spans 17 amino acids. The CDR3 coding sequence is TGTGCCAGCAGCTCAGCAAGGGTGGGGTATAGCAATCAGCCCCAGCATTTT. Translated, it gives CASSSARVGYSNQPQHF.

Concerning this clonotype itself: A much larger clonotype is one base distant, so this may be a read error. V gene TRBV7-2 combines with J gene TRBJ2-3; TRBD2 matches 9 bases. Looked up from germline, CDR1 is SGHTA and CDR2 is FQGNSA. This CDR3 is 15 amino acids long. The V segment lost 7 bases and the J segment 4 bases; nucleotides outside the gene matches: 9. In DNA form, the CDR3 reads TGTGCCAGCATCACCCCGACTAGCGGTGCAGATACGCAGTATTTT. It codes for CASITPTSGADTQYF.

The chain carries TRBV29-1 and TRBJ1-3, with a tentative D call TRBD1 (6 bases). Germline lookup yields CDR1 SQVTM and CDR2 ANQGSEA. Trimming shortened V by 6 bases and J by 0 bases, and 12 bases separated the two germline ends. This CDR3 has 14 residues. The DNA for the CDR3 is TGCAGCGTCCTGCCCAGGGGCTCTGGAAACACCATATATTTT. Its translation is CSVLPRGSGNTIYF.

The gene calls are TRBV24-1 and TRBJ2-1; 7 bases map to TRBD2. Trimming at V came to 10 bases and at J to 6 bases, leaving 14 bases not matched to a gene. Germline-derived CDR1 and CDR2 are KGHDR and SFDVKD. This CDR3 is 15 amino acids long. The CDR3 region is CATVGGSGTLNEQFF. CDR3 DNA: TGTGCCACGGTGGGCGGGAGCGGTACTCTCAATGAGCAGTTCTTC.